This entry concerns a single T cell receptor beta chain. The antigen remains undetermined. Mismatch with germline at one junction end may stem from a read error. An expansion of CD8+CD57+ cells by flow cytometry had been shown in patients chosen for sequencing. This specimen comes from a study of CD8+CD57+ T cells in acquired aplastic anemia. Study-level background: Sorted CD4+ and CD8+ cells yielded roughly 3.2 ug of DNA on average.

CDR1 MGHRA and CDR2 YSYEKL come from the germline V gene. CDR3 length: 13 amino acids. Study outcomes and limitations: Patients and controls had in common twenty-nine CD8+ CDR3 sequences.

Genomic DNA constituted the template upon which TCR beta VDJ and CDR3 profiling was performed. TCRdb analysed the reads with MiXCR anew, one entry per CDR3 protein. The table lists roughly 180,000 distinct CDR3 sequences, almost 50% of them singletons. Material: sorted CD4+, CD8+, or CD8+CD57+ T cells (not recorded which) from PBMCs. This clonotype originated in a human donor with aplastic anemia. The chain combines TRBV4-1 with TRBJ2-5, with a tentative D call TRBD1 (6 bases). CDR3 amino acids: CASRQGTRETQYF. CDR3 coding DNA: TGCGCCAGCAGACAAGGGACAAGGGAGACCCAGTACTTC.